The rows below give T cell receptor beta chains drawn from one sample of a study of blood T cell repertoires in COVID-19. Assay used: immunoSEQ multiplex PCR; TCRdb lists only in-frame clones, some missing. The sample lists 50,000 to 65,000 clones; 90% to 95% were seen once. Sequenced sample: peripheral blood. These receptors all stem from a man over 45 with active COVID-19. CDR3s include the opening cysteine and the closing phenylalanine or tryptophan. Each record gives: V gene, J gene, CDR3 protein.

TRBV11-3	TRBJ1-4	CASSRTVNEKLFF
TRBV28	TRBJ2-5	CASSPLGSEFWGGPVETQYF
TRBV6-5	TRBJ2-1	CASVTSGHVGEQFF
TRBV7-2	TRBJ1-2	CASSWDREGGNDGYTF
TRBV18	TRBJ2-7	CASSPRQGTPYEQYF
TRBV11-3	TRBJ2-7	CASTSRDLYYEQYF
TRBV7-2	TRBJ1-2	CASRDSGALYGYTF
TRBV7-9	TRBJ2-3	CASSLIWDREDTQYF
TRBV1	TRBJ1-5	CTSSQVSTVSMPQHF
TRBV12-5	TRBJ1-5	CASGLQGADQPQHF
TRBV29-1	TRBJ2-7	CSALGQLGYEQYF
TRBV6-2/TRBV6-3	TRBJ1-5	CASSYEDRDVAQHF
TRBV6-2/TRBV6-3	TRBJ2-1	CASSETVSYNEQFF
TRBV28	TRBJ1-5	CASTLGQGVQPQHF
TRBV28	TRBJ2-3	CASSSRDTPDTQYF
TRBV6-1	TRBJ1-1	CASSALQGRTNTEAFF
TRBV4-2	TRBJ1-2	CASSQPPMSGYTF
TRBV20-1	TRBJ1-4	CSASRQRNEKLFF
TRBV3-1/TRBV3-2	TRBJ1-2	CASSRKTGGRYGYTF
TRBV9	TRBJ2-4	CASSVSGTPKNIQYF
TRBV11-2	TRBJ1-3	CASSLQGNTIYF
TRBV7-8	TRBJ1-4	CASSRDRVDEKLFF
TRBV11-3	TRBJ2-1	CASSYGRVNEQFF
TRBV19	TRBJ1-1	CASSIVPGGNTEAFF
TRBV10-3	TRBJ1-1	CAIKKTTGDTEAFF
TRBV5-6	TRBJ2-1	CASRRWVSVSYNEQFF
TRBV5-4	TRBJ2-7	CASSLASGSREQYF
TRBV11-3	TRBJ2-1	CASSLVWENEQFF
TRBV5-1	TRBJ2-6	CASSAGQLVMANVLTF
TRBV5-1	TRBJ2-7	CASSTDITPREQYF
TRBV9	TRBJ2-1	CASSVRVDNEQFF
TRBV7-9	TRBJ2-1	CASSHGGPRTQFF
TRBV7-3	TRBJ2-1	CASSAQHGGDEQFF
TRBV30	TRBJ2-1	CAWRPPNAGLNEQFF
TRBV6-5	TRBJ2-5	CASSYSVAGWRETQYF
TRBV28	TRBJ2-7	CASSFGGSLHEQYF